The next 12 T cell receptor beta chains were all read from a single sample in a study of cytotoxic CD8 clonotypes in ibrutinib-treated CLL. Profiling relied on immunoSEQ multiplex PCR, and the TCRdb table lists in-frame clones only, not all of them. The repertoire holds around 310,000 clones, with about 80% as singletons. Specimen: PBMCs, collected before ibrutinib treatment. Every receptor here comes from a human donor with chronic lymphocytic leukemia.

This clone has just a few counts. This chain connects TRBV28 to TRBJ2-3; tentative D call: TRBD1 (6 bases). V lost 1 base and J lost 2, with 10 bases in between. The CDR3 has 15 residues. Germline V lookup: CDR1 MDHEN, CDR2 SYDVKM. The CDR3 DNA follows: TGTGCCAGCAGTTTATTGGACAGAAACACAGATACGCAGTATTTT. It codes for CASSLLDRNTDTQYF.

The J gene is TRBJ1-2, the V gene TRBV5-6; 9 nucleotides agree with TRBD1. Trimming cost V 0 bases and J 4 bases; bases outside gene matches: 4. Germline CDR1 is SGHDT and CDR2 is YYEEEE. The CDR3 has 15 amino acids. CDR3 loop: CASSLADRGLYGYTF. CDR3 bases: TGTGCCAGCAGCTTGGCGGACAGGGGACTCTATGGCTACACCTTC. Filled out from reference TRBV5-6 and TRBJ1-2, the complete variable domain reads DAGVTQSPTHLIKTRGQQVTLRCSPKSGHDTVSWYQQALGQGPQFIFQYYEEEERQRGNFPDRFSGHQFPNYSSELNVNALLLGDSALYLCASSLADRGLYGYTFGSGTRLTVV.

The rearrangement uses TRBV15 and TRBJ1-3, with unresolved D. The end of the DNA is better explained by TRBJ2-2, so the J call may be wrong. There are 15 residues in the CDR3. CDR1 and CDR2 (germline): LNHNV, YYDKDF (reference sequence). CDR3 amino acids: CATSRDLGFPGELFF. CDR3 in DNA: TGTGCCACCAGCAGAGATTTAGGGTTCCCCGGGGAGCTGTTTTTT.

The V gene is TRBV5-1, the J gene TRBJ2-1, with 7 bases matching TRBD2. Trimming cost V 4 bases and J 0 bases; bases outside gene matches: 7. This CDR3 is 16 amino acids long. Germline V gene sequence: CDR1 SGHRS, CDR2 YFSETQ. The CDR3 sequence is CASSPVGTISYNEQFF. The CDR3 nucleotides are TGCGCCAGCAGCCCTGTCGGGACTATCTCCTACAATGAGCAGTTCTTC.

The V and J genes are TRBV6-5 and TRBJ2-7; D remains unclear. Between the trimmed V and J ends, which lost 0 bases and 1 base, there was a span of 10 bases. The CDR3 runs to 15 residues. Germline CDR1 is MNHEY and CDR2 is SVGAGI. CDR3 sequence: CASSYSLPPSYEQYF. The CDR3 nucleotides are TGTGCCAGCAGTTACTCGTTGCCGCCGTCCTACGAGCAGTACTTC.

The chain joins TRBV7-9 to TRBJ2-7, with D perhaps TRBD2 (6 bases). V shed 4 bases and J shed 6 bases, with 16 bases lying between them. Looked up from germline, CDR1 is SEHNR and CDR2 is FQNEAQ (reference sequence). CDR3 length equals 14 residues. CDR3 region: CASSSGTWLAEQYF. In DNA, the CDR3 is TGTGCCAGCAGCTCGGGGACTTGGCTGGCCGAGCAGTACTTC.

The gene calls are TRBV15 and TRBJ2-7; 10 nucleotides match TRBD1. The CDR3 runs 14 residues. The V gene end was trimmed by 5 bases and the J gene end by 4 bases; junction bases not matched to a gene: 5. CDR1 LNHNV and CDR2 YYDKDF come from the germline V gene (reference sequence). DNA of the CDR3: TGTGCCACCAGCCATGGGACAGGGGAATACGAGCAGTACTTC. Translation gives CATSHGTGEYEQYF. The variable domain in full, with the rest retrieved from reference TRBV15 and TRBJ2-7, is DAMVIQNPRYQVTQFGKPVTLSCSQTLNHNVMYWYQQKSSQAPKLLFHYYDKDFNNEADTPDNFQSRRPNTSFCFLDIRSPGLGDTAMYLCATSHGTGEYEQYFGPGTRLTVT.

The V gene is TRBV4-2, the J gene TRBJ1-5; 7 bases agree with TRBD1. The CDR3 consists of 16 residues. From germline, CDR1 is LGHNA and CDR2 YNFKEQ. J lost 0 bases, V lost 0 bases, and 2 bases had no gene match. The CDR3 coding sequence is TGTGCCAGCAGCCAAGACGGGACAGTTAGCAATCAGCCCCAGCATTTT. Its protein is CASSQDGTVSNQPQHF.

V is TRBV6-4 and J is TRBJ2-1; 10 bases line up with TRBD2. V was pared by 5 bases and J by 5 bases, with 6 bases of the junction left unmatched. This CDR3 is 15 amino acids long. Germline V gene data show CDR1 as MRHNA and CDR2 as SNTAGT. The CDR3 spells CASSLLGLADNEQFF. The CDR3 nucleotides are TGTGCCAGCAGTCTGTTAGGACTAGCGGACAATGAGCAGTTCTTC.

Note on this clone: The sample has other DNA sequences that encode this CDR3 too. The CDR3 reads CASSSYTDTQYF. CDR3 sequence (DNA): TGTGCCAGCAGCTCCTACACAGATACGCAGTATTTT. The V call is TRBV7-2, the J call TRBJ2-3; D gene uncertain. The CDR3 covers 12 residues. Germline CDR1 and CDR2: SGHTA and FQGNSA. Trimming pared 4 bases from V and 2 bases from J, leaving 4 bases between.

This chain connects TRBV7-3 to TRBJ2-3, with 10 bases matching TRBD1. Trimming at V came to 5 bases and at J to 0 bases, leaving 2 bases not matched to a gene. The CDR3 is 15 amino acids. Germline CDR1 SGHTA, CDR2 FQGTGA. The CDR3, as DNA: TGTGCCAGCAGCCAGGACAGGGGGAGCACAGATACGCAGTATTTT. Its protein is CASSQDRGSTDTQYF.

The chain employs TRBV18 and TRBJ2-5; D possibly corresponds to TRBD2 (6 bases). The CDR3 has 13 amino acids. V was cut by 5 bases and J by 4 bases, with 11 bases left in between. The germline V gene encodes CDR1 KGHSH and CDR2 LQKENI. This CDR3 is CASSVTRPETQYF. CDR3 bases: TGTGCCAGCTCAGTGACTAGGCCAGAGACCCAGTACTTC.